A single sample gave rise to the 10 T cell receptor beta chains below, sequenced in a study of cytomegalovirus exposure and HLA in healthy donors. Amplification used 60 Vbeta primers and 13 Jbeta primers. The method was immunoSEQ multiplex PCR; TCRdb's version includes in-frame clones alone and lacks a portion of them. The sample carries roughly 110,000 clones, 70% to 80% recorded once. The sequenced sample was PBMCs. The source of these receptors is a woman aged 25-40 years in good health and CMV-seropositive.

The gene calls are TRBV7-3 and TRBJ2-1; 8 nucleotides agree with TRBD2. The V segment lost 2 bases and the J segment 7 bases; nucleotides outside the gene matches: 7. Germline lookup yields CDR1 SGHTA and CDR2 FQGTGA. The CDR3 has 15 amino acids. The CDR3 is CASSLAGGMGNEQFF. Written as DNA, the CDR3 is TGTGCCAGCAGCTTAGCGGGAGGTATGGGAAATGAGCAGTTCTTC.

This chain uses TRBV6-6 with TRBJ2-1, with 10 bases matching TRBD2. V was clipped by 6 bases and J by 4 bases; unmatched bases: 9. The CDR3 has 16 amino acids. Germline V CDR1 and CDR2: MNHNY, SVGAGI (reference sequence). In nucleotides, the CDR3 is TGTGCCAGCAGAACTAATGGACTAGCGGATTACAATGAGCAGTTCTTC. It specifies CASRTNGLADYNEQFF.

The chain uses TRBV10-3 and TRBJ1-1, with a possible D match to TRBD1 (6 bases). The germline V gene encodes CDR1 ENHRY and CDR2 SYGVKD. The length of the CDR3 is 13 residues. The V end lost 3 bases, the J end lost 5 bases, and 10 bases lay between the germline ends. The CDR3 reads CAISEQGGTEAFF. The CDR3 DNA reads TGTGCCATCAGTGAACAGGGTGGGACTGAAGCTTTCTTT.

The chain is built from TRBV14 and TRBJ2-1; D perhaps matches TRBD1 (6 bases). V lost 3 bases, J lost 4 bases, and 13 bases lay in between. CDR3 length equals 15 residues. Germline loops: CDR1 SGHDN, CDR2 FVKESK. CDR3 nucleotide sequence: TGTGCCAGCAGCCAGACAGGACAGTATTACAATGAGCAGTTCTTC. The encoded protein is CASSQTGQYYNEQFF.

With regard to this clone: One end of the junction fails to match germline, which may point to a read error. This sequence joins TRBV7-7 and TRBJ2-5; perhaps TRBD2 as D (6 bases). The germline gives CDR1 SSHAT, CDR2 FNYEAQ (reference sequence). The CDR3 runs to 12 residues. The CDR3 reads CASSLSGETQYF. The CDR3 DNA reads TGTGCTAGCAGCTTAAGCGGGGAGACCCAGTACTTC. Full variable domain (outside the CDR3, taken from reference TRBV7-7 and TRBJ2-5): GAGVSQSPRYKVTKRGQDVTLRCDPISSHATLYWYQQALGQGPEFLTYFNYEAQPDKSGLPSDRFSAERPEGSISTLTIQRTEQRDSAMYRCASSLSGETQYFGPGTRLLVL.

The CDR3 reads CARGLAAENEQFF. CDR3 in DNA: TGTGCCCGGGGACTAGCGGCAGAGAATGAGCAGTTCTTC. The chain couples TRBV30 to TRBJ2-1; 11 positions match TRBD2. This CDR3 is 13 amino acids long. V shed 8 bases, J shed 7 bases, and the junction held 7 bases outside the gene matches. Germline assignment: CDR1 GTSNPN and CDR2 SVGIG (reference sequence).

The chain recombines TRBV6-5 with TRBJ1-5; tentatively, D is TRBD1 (5 bases). In germline, CDR1 is MNHEY, CDR2 SVGAGI. The length of the CDR3 is 14 residues. Trimming took off 8 bases at V and 0 bases at J, with 11 bases between the two ends. DNA for the CDR3: TGTGCCAGCGGGGCGGAGAGTAGCAATCAGCCCCAGCATTTT. Translating gives CASGAESSNQPQHF.

This clone was seen only a few times. The chain employs TRBV6-6 and TRBJ2-5; 7 nucleotides match TRBD1. The junction had 14 bases not matched to a gene; V was cut back by 6 bases and J by 13 bases. The CDR3 is made up of 13 amino acids. Germline V gives CDR1 MNHNY, CDR2 SVGAGI (reference sequence). CDR3 sequence (DNA): TGTGCCAGCAGCACCGGGACAGCCCGCAATCTGTACTTC. It is translated as CASSTGTARNLYF.

CDR3 DNA sequence: TGTGCCAGCAGCTCAAACTATGCAACTAATGAAAAACTGTTTTTT. It codes for CASSSNYATNEKLFF. The J gene is TRBJ1-4, the V gene TRBV13; D unresolved. V lost 4 bases and J lost 0, with 9 bases in between. CDR3 length: 15 residues. In germline, CDR1 is PRHDT, CDR2 FYEKMQ (reference sequence).

The chain is built from TRBV28 and TRBJ1-1; D possibly corresponds to TRBD1 (5 bases). The germline V gene has CDR1 MDHEN and CDR2 SYDVKM. The CDR3 runs 14 residues. Trimming left V 6 bases short and J 4 bases short, with 15 bases between. The DNA for the CDR3 is TGTGCCAGCAGAAAATCCGGCGGGGGCACTGAAGCTTTCTTT. Translating gives CASRKSGGGTEAFF.